These 3 T cell receptor beta chains share one sample of origin, sequenced in a study of neoadjuvant anti-PD-1 for oral cavity cancer. Repertoires were generated with immunoSEQ multiplex PCR, while TCRdb's copy carries only in-frame clones and drops some. Of more than 9,500 clones listed, around 56% are singletons. Source: tumor tissue, taken before nivolumab (anti-PD-1) treatment. Every receptor here comes from a person aged 40-85 years with oral cavity squamous cell carcinoma.

There are a few counts of this clone. Additional DNA sequences in this sample encode the identical CDR3. The V gene is TRBV30, the J gene TRBJ2-7, with D tentatively TRBD1 (6 bases). Germline CDR1 reads GTSNPN; CDR2 reads SVGIG (reference sequence). V lost 2 bases, J lost 3 bases, and 11 bases lay in between. The CDR3 totals 13 residues. CDR3 residues: CAWSRGLSYEQYF. The CDR3 region has the DNA TGTGCCTGGAGTAGGGGGTTGAGCTACGAGCAGTACTTC.

The gene calls are TRBV27 and TRBJ2-3; 9 bases map to TRBD1. V lost 3 bases and J lost 6; bases outside the gene matches: 4. The CDR3 has 14 residues. Looked up from germline, CDR1 is MNHEY and CDR2 is SMNVEV (reference sequence). The CDR3 loop is CASSFADRGDTQYF. The CDR3 nucleotides read TGTGCCAGCAGTTTCGCCGACAGGGGGGATACGCAGTATTTT.

The CDR3 spells CASSYALSTDTQYF. The CDR3 DNA reads TGTGCCAGCAGTTACGCTCTGTCCACAGATACGCAGTATTTT. V usage is TRBV6-5 and J usage is TRBJ2-3; no reliable D call. Trimming left V 2 bases short and J 2 bases short, with 8 bases between. This CDR3 contains 14 residues. Germline loops: CDR1 MNHEY, CDR2 SVGAGI.